Sequencing of this TCR beta chain was carried out in a study of blood T cell repertoires in COVID-19. Study-level background: Sources were T cells, B-cell-depleted T cells, or PBMCs; the material itself was cDNA or gDNA.

Per the original methods: By means of reference gene primer amplification, nucleated cell counts were estimated. Some clones are missing from TCRdb's copy, which holds only in-frame ones; the method was immunoSEQ multiplex PCR. V, J and clone size reflect that table, while D and trimming were determined from the DNA. The sample has 240,000 or so clones; more than 75% are singletons. As concerns this clone: One junction end disagrees with the germline gene, perhaps due to a read error.

The study drew participants aged roughly 18 to 95 years from about two dozen US areas. Sequenced sample: PBMCs or T cells enriched from blood (not recorded which). This receptor was identified in a woman in her 40s with acute COVID-19.

CDR3 in DNA: TGTGCAAGCAGTTCTAGCAGAACCTACAATGAGCAGTTCTTC. Translation gives CASSSSRTYNEQFF. The chain has TRBV7-2 and TRBJ2-1, with D perhaps matching TRBD2 (5 bases). The CDR3 has 14 residues. The germline V gene has CDR1 SGHTA and CDR2 FQGNSA.